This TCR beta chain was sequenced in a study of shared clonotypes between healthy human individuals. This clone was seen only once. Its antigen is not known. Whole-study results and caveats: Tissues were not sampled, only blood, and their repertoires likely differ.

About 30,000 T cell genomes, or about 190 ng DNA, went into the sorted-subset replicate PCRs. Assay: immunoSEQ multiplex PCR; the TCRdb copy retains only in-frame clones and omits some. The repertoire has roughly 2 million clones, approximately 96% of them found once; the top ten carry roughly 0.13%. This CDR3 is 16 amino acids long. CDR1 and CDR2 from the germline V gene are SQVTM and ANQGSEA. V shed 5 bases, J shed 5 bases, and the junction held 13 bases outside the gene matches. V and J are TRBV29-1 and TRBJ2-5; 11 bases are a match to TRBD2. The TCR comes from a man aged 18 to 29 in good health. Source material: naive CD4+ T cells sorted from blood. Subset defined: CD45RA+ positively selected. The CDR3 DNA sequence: TGCAGCGTTACCTTAGGGGCTAGCGGGAGGCAGGAGACCCAGTACTTC. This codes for CSVTLGASGRQETQYF.